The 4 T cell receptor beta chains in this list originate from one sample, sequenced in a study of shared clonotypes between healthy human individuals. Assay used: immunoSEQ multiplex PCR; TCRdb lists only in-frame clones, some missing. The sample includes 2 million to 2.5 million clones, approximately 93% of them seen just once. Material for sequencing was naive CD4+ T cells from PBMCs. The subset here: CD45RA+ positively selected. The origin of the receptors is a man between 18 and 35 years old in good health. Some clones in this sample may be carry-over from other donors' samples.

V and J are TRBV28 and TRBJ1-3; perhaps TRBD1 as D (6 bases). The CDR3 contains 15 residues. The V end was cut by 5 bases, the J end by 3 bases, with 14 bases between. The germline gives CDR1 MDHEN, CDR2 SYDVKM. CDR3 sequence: CASSVETGHGNTIYF. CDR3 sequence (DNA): TGTGCCAGCAGTGTCGAGACAGGCCATGGAAACACCATATATTTT.

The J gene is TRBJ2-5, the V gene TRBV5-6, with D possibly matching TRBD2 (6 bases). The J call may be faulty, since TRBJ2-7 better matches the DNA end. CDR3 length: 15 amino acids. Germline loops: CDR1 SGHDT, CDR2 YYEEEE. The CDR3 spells CASSQTGTASYEQYF. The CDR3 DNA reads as TGTGCCAGCAGCCAAACCGGGACTGCTAGCTACGAGCAGTACTTC.

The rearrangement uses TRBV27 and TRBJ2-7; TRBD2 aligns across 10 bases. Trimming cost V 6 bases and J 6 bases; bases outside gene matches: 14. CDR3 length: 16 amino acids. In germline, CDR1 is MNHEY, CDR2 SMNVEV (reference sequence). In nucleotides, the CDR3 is TGTGCCAGCAGAGCCCTATCAGCGGGGGGGCTCCGCGAGCAGTACTTC. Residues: CASRALSAGGLREQYF.

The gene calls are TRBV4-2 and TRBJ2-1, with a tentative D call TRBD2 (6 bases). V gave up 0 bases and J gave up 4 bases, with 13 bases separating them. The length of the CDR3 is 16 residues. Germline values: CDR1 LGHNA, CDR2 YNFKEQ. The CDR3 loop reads CASSQDGASAYNEQFF. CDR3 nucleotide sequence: TGTGCCAGCAGCCAAGATGGCGCTAGCGCTTACAATGAGCAGTTCTTC.